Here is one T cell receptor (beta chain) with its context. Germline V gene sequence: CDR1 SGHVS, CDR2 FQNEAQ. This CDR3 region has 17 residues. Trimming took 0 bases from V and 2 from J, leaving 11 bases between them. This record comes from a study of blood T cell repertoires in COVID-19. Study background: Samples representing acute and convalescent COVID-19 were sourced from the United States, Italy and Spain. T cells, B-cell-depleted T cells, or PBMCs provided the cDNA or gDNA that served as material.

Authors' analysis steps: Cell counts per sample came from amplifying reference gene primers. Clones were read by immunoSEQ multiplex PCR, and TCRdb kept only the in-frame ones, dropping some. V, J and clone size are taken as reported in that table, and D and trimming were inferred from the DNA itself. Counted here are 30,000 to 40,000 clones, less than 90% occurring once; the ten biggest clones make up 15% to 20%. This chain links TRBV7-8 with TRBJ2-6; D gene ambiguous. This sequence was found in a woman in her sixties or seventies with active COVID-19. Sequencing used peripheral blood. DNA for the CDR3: TGTGCCAGCAGCTTAGCATGGGTACGGGCTGGGGCCAACGTCCTGACTTTC. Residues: CASSLAWVRAGANVLTF.